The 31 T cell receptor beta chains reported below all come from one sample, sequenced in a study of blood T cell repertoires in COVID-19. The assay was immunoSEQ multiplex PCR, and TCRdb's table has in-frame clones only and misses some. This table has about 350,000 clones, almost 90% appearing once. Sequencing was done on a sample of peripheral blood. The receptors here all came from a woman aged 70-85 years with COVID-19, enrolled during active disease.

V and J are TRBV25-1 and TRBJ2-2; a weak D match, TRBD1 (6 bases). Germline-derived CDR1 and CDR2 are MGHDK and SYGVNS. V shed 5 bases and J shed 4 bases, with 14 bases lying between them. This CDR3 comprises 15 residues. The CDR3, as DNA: TGTGCCAGCAGTTTGGCAGGGGATCTCACCGGGGAGCTGTTTTTT. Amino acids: CASSLAGDLTGELFF.

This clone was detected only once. The CDR3: CASSQVGADHEAFF. The DNA for the CDR3 is TGTGCCAGCAGCCAAGTTGGGGCAGACCATGAAGCTTTCTTT. The J gene is TRBJ1-1, the V gene TRBV3-1 (or the pseudogene TRBV3-2); TRBD1 might be the D (5 bases). The V gene's germline CDR1 is LGHDT and CDR2 YNNKEL (reference sequence). There are 14 residues in the CDR3. The V gene lost 1 base and the J gene lost 7 bases, with 13 bases spanning the gap.

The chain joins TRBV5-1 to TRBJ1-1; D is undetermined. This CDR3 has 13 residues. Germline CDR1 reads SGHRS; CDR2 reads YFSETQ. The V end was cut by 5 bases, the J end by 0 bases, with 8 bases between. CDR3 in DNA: TGCGCCAGCAGATACACAGTGAACACTGAAGCTTTCTTT. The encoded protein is CASRYTVNTEAFF.

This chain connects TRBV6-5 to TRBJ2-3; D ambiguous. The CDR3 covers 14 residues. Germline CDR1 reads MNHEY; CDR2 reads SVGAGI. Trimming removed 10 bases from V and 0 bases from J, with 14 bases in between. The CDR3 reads CAIRGVTSTDTQYF. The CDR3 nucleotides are TGTGCCATCCGAGGCGTGACTAGCACAGATACGCAGTATTTT.

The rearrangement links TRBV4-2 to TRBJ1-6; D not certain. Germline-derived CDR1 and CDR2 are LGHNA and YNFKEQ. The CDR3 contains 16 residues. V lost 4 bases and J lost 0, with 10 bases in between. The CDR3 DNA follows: TGTGCCAGCAGCCCTTTCGGGAGCTCCTATAATTCACCCCTCCACTTT. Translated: CASSPFGSSYNSPLHF.

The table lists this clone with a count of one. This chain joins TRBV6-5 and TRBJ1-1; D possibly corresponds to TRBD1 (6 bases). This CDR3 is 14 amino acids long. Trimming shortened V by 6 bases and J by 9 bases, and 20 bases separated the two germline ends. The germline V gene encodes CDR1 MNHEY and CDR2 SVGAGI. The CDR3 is CASRTIVTGQKAFF. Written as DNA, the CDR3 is TGTGCCAGCAGAACTATCGTCACAGGACAGAAAGCTTTCTTT.

The CDR3 sequence: CASSLGAGYTF. CDR3 DNA: TGTGCCAGCAGTTTGGGGGCCGGCTACACCTTC. V gene TRBV12-3 or TRBV12-4 combines with J gene TRBJ1-2; D is perhaps TRBD1 (6 bases). This CDR3 is built from 11 residues. V gave up 3 bases and J gave up 8 bases, with 7 bases separating them.

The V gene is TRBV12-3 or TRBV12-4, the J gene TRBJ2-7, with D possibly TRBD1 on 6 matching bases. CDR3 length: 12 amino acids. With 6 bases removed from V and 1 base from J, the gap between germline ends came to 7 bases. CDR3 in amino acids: CASRQGSYEQYF. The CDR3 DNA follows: TGTGCCAGCAGGCAGGGGTCCTACGAGCAGTACTTC.

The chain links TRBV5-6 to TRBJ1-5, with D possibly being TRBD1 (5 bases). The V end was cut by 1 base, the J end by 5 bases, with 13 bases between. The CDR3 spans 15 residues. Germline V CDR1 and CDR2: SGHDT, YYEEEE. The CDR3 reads CASSLLQAGYQPQHF. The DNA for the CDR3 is TGTGCCAGCAGCTTGCTACAGGCGGGGTATCAGCCCCAGCATTTT.

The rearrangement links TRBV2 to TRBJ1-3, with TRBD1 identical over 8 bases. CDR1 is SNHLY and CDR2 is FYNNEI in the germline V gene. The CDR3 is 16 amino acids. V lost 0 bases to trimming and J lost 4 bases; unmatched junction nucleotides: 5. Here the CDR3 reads CASSEAQGARGNTIYF. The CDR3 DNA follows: TGTGCCAGCAGTGAAGCGCAGGGGGCGCGAGGAAACACCATATATTTT.

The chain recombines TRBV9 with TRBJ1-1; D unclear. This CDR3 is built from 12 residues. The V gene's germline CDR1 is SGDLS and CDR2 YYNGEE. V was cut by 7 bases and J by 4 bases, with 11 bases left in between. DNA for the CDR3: TGTGCCAGCCAAGGGAGCGGCACTGAAGCTTTCTTT. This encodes CASQGSGTEAFF.

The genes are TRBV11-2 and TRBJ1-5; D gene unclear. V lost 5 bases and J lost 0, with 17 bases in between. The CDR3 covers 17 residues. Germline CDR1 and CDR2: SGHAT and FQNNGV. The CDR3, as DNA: TGTGCCAGCAGCCTCGGAGGTTGGGGAAATAGCAATCAGCCCCAGCATTTT. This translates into CASSLGGWGNSNQPQHF. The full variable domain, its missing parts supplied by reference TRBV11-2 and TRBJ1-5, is EAGVAQSPRYKIIEKRQSVAFWCNPISGHATLYWYQQILGQGPKLLIQFQNNGVVDDSQLPKDRFSAERLKGVDSTLKIQPAKLEDSAVYLCASSLGGWGNSNQPQHFGDGTRLSIL.

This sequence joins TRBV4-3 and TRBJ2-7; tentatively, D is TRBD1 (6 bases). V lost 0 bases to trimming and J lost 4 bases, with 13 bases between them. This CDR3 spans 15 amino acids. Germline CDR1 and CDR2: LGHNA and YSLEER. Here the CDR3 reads CASSQDRGTPYEQYF. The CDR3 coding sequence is TGCGCCAGCAGCCAAGATCGAGGGACACCGTACGAGCAGTACTTC.

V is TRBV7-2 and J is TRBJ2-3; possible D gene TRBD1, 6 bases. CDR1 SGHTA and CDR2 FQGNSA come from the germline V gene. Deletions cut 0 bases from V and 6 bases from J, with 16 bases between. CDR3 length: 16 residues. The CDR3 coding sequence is TGTGCCAGCAGCTTAGCTTCACAGGGTCCAAGGGATACGCAGTATTTT. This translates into CASSLASQGPRDTQYF.

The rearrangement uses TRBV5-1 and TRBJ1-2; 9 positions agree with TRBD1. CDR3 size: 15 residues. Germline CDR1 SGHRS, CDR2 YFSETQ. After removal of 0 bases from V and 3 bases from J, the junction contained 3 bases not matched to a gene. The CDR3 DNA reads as TGCGCCAGCAGCTTGGTGGGGGACAGGGACTATGGCTACACCTTC. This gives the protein CASSLVGDRDYGYTF.

The DNA for the CDR3 is TGTGCCAGCAGCTTATTGGTACAGGGTCGTGAAAAACTGTTTTTT. Residues: CASSLLVQGREKLFF. J is TRBJ1-4 and V is TRBV7-2; tentatively, D is TRBD1 (6 bases). The CDR3 is 15 amino acids. V lost 2 bases and J 7 bases, leaving 14 bases between the germline ends. From germline, CDR1 is SGHTA and CDR2 FQGNSA.

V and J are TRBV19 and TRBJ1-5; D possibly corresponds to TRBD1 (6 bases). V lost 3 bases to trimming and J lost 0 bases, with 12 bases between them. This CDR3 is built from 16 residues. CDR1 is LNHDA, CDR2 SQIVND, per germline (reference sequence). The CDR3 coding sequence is TGTGCCAGTAGTATGTGGGACAAATATAGCAATCAGCCCCAGCATTTT. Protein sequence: CASSMWDKYSNQPQHF.

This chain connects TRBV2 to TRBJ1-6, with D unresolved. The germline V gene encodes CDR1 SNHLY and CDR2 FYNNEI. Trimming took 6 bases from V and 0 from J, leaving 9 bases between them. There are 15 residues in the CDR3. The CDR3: CASRVDNSYNSPLHF. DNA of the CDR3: TGTGCCAGCAGGGTAGACAACTCCTATAATTCACCCCTCCACTTT. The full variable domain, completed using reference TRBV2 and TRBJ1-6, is EPEVTQTPSHQVTQMGQEVILRCVPISNHLYFYWYRQILGQKVEFLVSFYNNEISEKSEIFDDQFSVERPDGSNFTLKIRSTKLEDSAMYFCASRVDNSYNSPLHFGNGTRLTVT.

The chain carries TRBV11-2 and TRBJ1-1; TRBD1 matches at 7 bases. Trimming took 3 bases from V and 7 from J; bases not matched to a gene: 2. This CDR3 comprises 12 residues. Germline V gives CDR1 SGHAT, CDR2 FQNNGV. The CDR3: CASSLGQSEAFF. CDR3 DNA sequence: TGTGCCAGCAGCTTGGGACAGAGTGAAGCTTTCTTT.

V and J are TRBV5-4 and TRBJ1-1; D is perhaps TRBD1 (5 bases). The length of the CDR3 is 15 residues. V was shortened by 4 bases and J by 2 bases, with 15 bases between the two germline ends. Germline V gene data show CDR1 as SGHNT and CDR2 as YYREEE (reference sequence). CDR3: CASSPLGGVNTEAFF. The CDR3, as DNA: TGTGCCAGCAGCCCCCTTGGAGGGGTTAACACTGAAGCTTTCTTT. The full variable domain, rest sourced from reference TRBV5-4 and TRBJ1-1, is ETGVTQSPTHLIKTRGQQVTLRCSSQSGHNTVSWYQQALGQGPQFIFQYYREEENGRGNFPPRFSGLQFPNYSSELNVNALELDDSALYLCASSPLGGVNTEAFFGQGTRLTVV.

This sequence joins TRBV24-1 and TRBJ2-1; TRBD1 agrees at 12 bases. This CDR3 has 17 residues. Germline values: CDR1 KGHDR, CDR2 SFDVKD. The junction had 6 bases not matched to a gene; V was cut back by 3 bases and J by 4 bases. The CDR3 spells CATSDPGTGGGYNEQFF. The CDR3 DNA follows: TGTGCCACCAGTGATCCCGGGACAGGGGGCGGATACAATGAGCAGTTCTTC.

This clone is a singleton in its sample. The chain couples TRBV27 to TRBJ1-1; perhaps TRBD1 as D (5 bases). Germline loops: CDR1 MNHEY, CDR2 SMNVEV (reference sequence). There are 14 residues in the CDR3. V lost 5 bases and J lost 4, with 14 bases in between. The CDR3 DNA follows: TGTGCCAGCAGTCTAATCTTCGGGGGCACTGAAGCTTTCTTT. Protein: CASSLIFGGTEAFF.

CDR3: CASSSSRVVGGSGLGAKNIQYF. CDR3 in DNA: TGTGCCAGCAGTTCGTCCCGGGTCGTCGGTGGTTCAGGGTTGGGGGCCAAAAACATTCAGTACTTC. This chain uses TRBV28 with TRBJ2-4, with D maybe TRBD1 (5 bases). Germline CDR1 and CDR2: MDHEN and SYDVKM. V was shortened by 4 bases and J by 1 base, with 32 bases between the two germline ends. This CDR3 has 22 amino acids.

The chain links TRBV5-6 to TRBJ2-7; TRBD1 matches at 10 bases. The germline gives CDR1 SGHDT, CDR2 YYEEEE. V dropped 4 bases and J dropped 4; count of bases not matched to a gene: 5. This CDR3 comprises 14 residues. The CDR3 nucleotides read TGTGCCAGCAGCCCGGGACAGGGGAGGTACGAGCAGTACTTC. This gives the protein CASSPGQGRYEQYF. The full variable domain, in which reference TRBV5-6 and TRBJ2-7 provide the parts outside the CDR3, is DAGVTQSPTHLIKTRGQQVTLRCSPKSGHDTVSWYQQALGQGPQFIFQYYEEEERQRGNFPDRFSGHQFPNYSSELNVNALLLGDSALYLCASSPGQGRYEQYFGPGTRLTVT.

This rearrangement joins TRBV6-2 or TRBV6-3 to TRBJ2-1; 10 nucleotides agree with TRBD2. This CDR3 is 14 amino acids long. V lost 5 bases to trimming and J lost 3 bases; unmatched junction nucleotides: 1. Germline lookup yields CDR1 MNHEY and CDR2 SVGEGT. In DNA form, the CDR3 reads TGTGCCAGCAGTCGGACTAGCGGCTACAATGAGCAGTTCTTC. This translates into CASSRTSGYNEQFF.

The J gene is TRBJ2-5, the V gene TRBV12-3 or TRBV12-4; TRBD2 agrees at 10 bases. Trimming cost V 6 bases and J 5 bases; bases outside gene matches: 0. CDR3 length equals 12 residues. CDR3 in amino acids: CASRTSGETQYF. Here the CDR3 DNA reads TGTGCCAGCAGGACTAGCGGGGAGACCCAGTACTTC.

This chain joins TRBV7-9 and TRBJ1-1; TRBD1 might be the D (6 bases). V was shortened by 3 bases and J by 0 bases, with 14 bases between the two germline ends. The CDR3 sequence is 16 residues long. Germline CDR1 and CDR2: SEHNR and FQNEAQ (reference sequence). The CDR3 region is CASSLKQGPMNTEAFF. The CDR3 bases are TGTGCCAGCAGCTTGAAACAGGGCCCCATGAACACTGAAGCTTTCTTT. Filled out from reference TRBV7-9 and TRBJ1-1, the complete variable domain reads DTGVSQNPRHKITKRGQNVTFRCDPISEHNRLYWYRQTLGQGPEFLTYFQNEAQLEKSRLLSDRFSAERPKGSFSTLEIQRTEQGDSAMYLCASSLKQGPMNTEAFFGQGTRLTVV.

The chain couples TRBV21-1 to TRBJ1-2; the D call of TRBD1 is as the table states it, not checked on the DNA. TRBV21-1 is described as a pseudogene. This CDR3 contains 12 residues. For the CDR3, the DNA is TGTGCCAGCAGCTCGCACAGGGACGGCTACACCTTC. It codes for CASSSHRDGYTF.

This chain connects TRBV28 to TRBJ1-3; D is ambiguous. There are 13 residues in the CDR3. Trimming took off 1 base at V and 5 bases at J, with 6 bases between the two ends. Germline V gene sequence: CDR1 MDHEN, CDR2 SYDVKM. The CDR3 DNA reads TGTGCCAGCAGTTTATCGGGTAGAAACACCATATATTTT. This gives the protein CASSLSGRNTIYF.

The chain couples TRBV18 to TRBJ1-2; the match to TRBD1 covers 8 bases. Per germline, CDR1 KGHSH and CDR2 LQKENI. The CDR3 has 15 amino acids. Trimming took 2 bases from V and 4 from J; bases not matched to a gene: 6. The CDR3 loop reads CASSPSTGDTYGYTF. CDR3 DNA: TGTGCCAGCTCACCATCGACAGGGGACACCTATGGCTACACCTTC. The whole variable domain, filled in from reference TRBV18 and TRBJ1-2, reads NAGVMQNPRHLVRRRGQEARLRCSPMKGHSHVYWYRQLPEEGLKFMVYLQKENIIDESGMPKERFSAEFPKEGPSILRIQQVVRGDSAAYFCASSPSTGDTYGYTFGSGTRLTVV.

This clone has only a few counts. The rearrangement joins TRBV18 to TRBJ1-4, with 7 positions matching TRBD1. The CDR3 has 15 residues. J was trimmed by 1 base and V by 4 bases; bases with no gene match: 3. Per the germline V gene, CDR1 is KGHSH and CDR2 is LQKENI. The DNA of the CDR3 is TGTGCCAGCTCACTGGACAGGAAAACTAATGAAAAACTGTTTTTT. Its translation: CASSLDRKTNEKLFF.